A single TCR beta chain is shown here with its context. The antigen remains unidentified. V gave up 2 bases and J gave up 4 bases; unmatched junction bases: 10. From germline, CDR1 is SGHVS and CDR2 FQNEAQ. This CDR3 contains 18 residues. In TCRdb, the reads were re-called with MiXCR into one record per CDR3 protein. Of 630,000 or so distinct CDR3 sequences listed, more than 20% are singletons. The source of the sample is a study of T cell repertoires in cytomegalovirus infection. About the research overall: In public TCR beta signatures, there were indications of both CMV infection and matching HLA type. The study's findings and limits: Summed public TCR beta family frequency identified CMV carriers bearing the relevant HLA. Ex vivo responses were dominated by HLA-C-restricted CMV-specific TCR beta clonotypes.

The chain is built from TRBV7-8 and TRBJ2-1; 11 bases map to TRBD2. Source material: CD8+ T cells from PBMCs. The clonotype originates from a human donor in good health (CMV status not recorded). Some clones in this sample may be carry-over from other donors' samples. The CDR3 spells CASSLPSGGIGAYNEQFF. The CDR3 DNA sequence: TGTGCCAGCAGCTTACCTAGCGGGGGGATTGGGGCTTACAATGAGCAGTTCTTC.